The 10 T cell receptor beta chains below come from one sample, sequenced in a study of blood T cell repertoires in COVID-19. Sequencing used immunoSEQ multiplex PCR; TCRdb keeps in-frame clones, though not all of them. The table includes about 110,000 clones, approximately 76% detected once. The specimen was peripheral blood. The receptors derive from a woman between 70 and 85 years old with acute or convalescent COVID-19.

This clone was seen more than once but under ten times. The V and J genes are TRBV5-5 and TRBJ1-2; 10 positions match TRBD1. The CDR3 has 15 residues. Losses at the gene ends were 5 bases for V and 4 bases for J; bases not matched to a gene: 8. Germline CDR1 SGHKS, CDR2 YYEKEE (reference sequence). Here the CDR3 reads CASRRDRGPIYGYTF. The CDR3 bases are TGTGCCAGCAGAAGGGACAGGGGACCTATCTATGGCTACACCTTC. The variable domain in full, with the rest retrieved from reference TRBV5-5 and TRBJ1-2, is DAGVTQSPTHLIKTRGQQVTLRCSPISGHKSVSWYQQVLGQGPQFIFQYYEKEERGRGNFPDRFSARQFPNYSSELNVNALLLGDSALYLCASRRDRGPIYGYTFGSGTRLTVV.

CDR3 in DNA: TGTGCCAGCAGCTTAGAACGGAGCGGGGTGGAGACCCAGTACTTC. Translated: CASSLERSGVETQYF. V gene TRBV11-2 combines with J gene TRBJ2-5; 7 nucleotides align to TRBD2. V trimming: 0 bases; J trimming: 5 bases; junction bases outside the gene matches: 6. There are 15 residues in the CDR3. Germline CDR1 is SGHAT and CDR2 is FQNNGV.

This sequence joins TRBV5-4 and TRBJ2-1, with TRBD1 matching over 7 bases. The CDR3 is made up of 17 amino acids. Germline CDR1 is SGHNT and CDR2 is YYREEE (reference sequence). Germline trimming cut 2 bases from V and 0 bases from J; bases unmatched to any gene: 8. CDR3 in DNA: TGTGCCAGCAGCTTATATAAGACAGGGAGCTCCTACAATGAGCAGTTCTTC. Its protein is CASSLYKTGSSYNEQFF.

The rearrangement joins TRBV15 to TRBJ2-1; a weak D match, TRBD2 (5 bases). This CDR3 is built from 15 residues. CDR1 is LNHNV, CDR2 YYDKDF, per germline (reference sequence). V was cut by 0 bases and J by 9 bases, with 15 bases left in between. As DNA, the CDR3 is TGTGCCACCAGCAGAGAACTAATCGAAGGAGGTGAGCAGTTCTTC. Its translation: CATSRELIEGGEQFF.

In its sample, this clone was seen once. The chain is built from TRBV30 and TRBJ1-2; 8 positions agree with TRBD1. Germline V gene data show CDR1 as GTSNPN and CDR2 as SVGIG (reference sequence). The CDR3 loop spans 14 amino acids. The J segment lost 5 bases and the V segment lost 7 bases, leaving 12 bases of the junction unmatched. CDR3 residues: CASLPDRGGYGYTF. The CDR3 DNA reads TGTGCCTCCCTTCCCGACAGGGGAGGGTATGGCTACACCTTC.

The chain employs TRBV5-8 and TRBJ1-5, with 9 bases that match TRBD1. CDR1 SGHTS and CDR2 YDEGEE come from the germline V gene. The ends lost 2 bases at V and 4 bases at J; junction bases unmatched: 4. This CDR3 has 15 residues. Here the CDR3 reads CASSFGTGINQPQHF. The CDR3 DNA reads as TGTGCCAGCAGCTTCGGGACAGGGATTAATCAGCCCCAGCATTTT.

The CDR3 nucleotides are TGTGCCAGCAGCCAAGATCGTAGTACGCAGTATTTT. Translation gives CASSQDRSTQYF. The rearrangement uses TRBV4-2 and TRBJ2-3; the D is unclear. Trimming removed 0 bases at V and 8 bases at J, with 6 bases between. Germline CDR1 is LGHNA and CDR2 is YNFKEQ. The CDR3 extends over 12 amino acids.

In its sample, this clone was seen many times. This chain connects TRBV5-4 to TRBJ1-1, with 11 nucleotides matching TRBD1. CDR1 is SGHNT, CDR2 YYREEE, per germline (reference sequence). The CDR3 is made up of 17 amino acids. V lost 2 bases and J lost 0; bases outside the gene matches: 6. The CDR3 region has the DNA TGTGCCAGCAGCTTTGGACAGGGGGCGGGAATGAACACTGAAGCTTTCTTT. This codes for CASSFGQGAGMNTEAFF.

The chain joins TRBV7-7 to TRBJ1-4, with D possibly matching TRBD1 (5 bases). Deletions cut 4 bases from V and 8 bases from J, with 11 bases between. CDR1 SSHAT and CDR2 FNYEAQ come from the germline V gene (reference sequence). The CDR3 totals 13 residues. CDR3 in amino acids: CASSSDRGEKLFF. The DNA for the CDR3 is TGTGCCAGCAGCTCGGACCGGGGGGAAAAACTGTTTTTT.

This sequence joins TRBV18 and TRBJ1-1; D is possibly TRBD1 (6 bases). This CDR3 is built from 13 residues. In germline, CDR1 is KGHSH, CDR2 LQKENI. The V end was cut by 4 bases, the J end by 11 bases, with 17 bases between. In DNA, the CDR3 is TGTGCCAGCTCACGAGAAAGTGGGGGCTTGGCTTTCTTT. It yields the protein CASSRESGGLAFF.